This passage covers 30 T cell receptor beta chains from one sample sequenced in a study of cytomegalovirus exposure and HLA in healthy donors. PCR primers comprised 60 Vbeta and 13 Jbeta primers. Sequencing was performed with immunoSEQ multiplex PCR; in TCRdb, only in-frame clones are kept and a portion is missing. Of 95,000 to 120,000 clones in the sample, about four fifths were seen once. Input material: PBMCs. All receptors derive from a woman younger than 35 in good health and CMV-seronegative.

The gene calls are TRBV28 and TRBJ1-1, with a possible D match to TRBD1 (6 bases). Germline CDR1 is MDHEN and CDR2 is SYDVKM. Trimming left V 4 bases short and J 5 bases short, with 8 bases between. CDR3 length: 12 amino acids. DNA for the CDR3: TGTGCCAGCAGTTCCGGACAGACTGAAGCTTTCTTT. This codes for CASSSGQTEAFF. The entire variable domain, with the rest obtained from reference TRBV28 and TRBJ1-1, is as follows: DVKVTQSSRYLVKRTGEKVFLECVQDMDHENMFWYRQDPGLGLRLIYFSYDVKMKEKGDIPEGYSVSREKKERFSLILESASTNQTSMYLCASSSGQTEAFFGQGTRLTVV.

CDR3 in amino acids: CASSEFTGANYGYTF. The CDR3 DNA is TGTGCCAGCAGTGAATTTACAGGAGCTAACTATGGCTACACCTTC. The chain employs TRBV2 and TRBJ1-2; D possibly corresponds to TRBD1 (5 bases). The V and J ends lost 2 bases and 0 bases respectively, with 10 bases between them. The length of the CDR3 is 15 residues. The germline V gene encodes CDR1 SNHLY and CDR2 FYNNEI.

This clone was picked up a small number of times. V gene TRBV14 combines with J gene TRBJ1-6; 8 bases are shared with TRBD1. The CDR3 loop spans 15 amino acids. J lost 7 bases, V lost 1 base, and 3 bases had no gene match. Germline CDR1 SGHDN, CDR2 FVKESK. The CDR3 DNA reads as TGTGCCAGCAGCCAAGGACAGGGGTTGAATTCACCCCTCCACTTT. It is translated as CASSQGQGLNSPLHF.

This clone has only a few counts. The chain couples TRBV6-5 to TRBJ1-5; 8 bases align to TRBD1. From germline, CDR1 is MNHEY and CDR2 SVGAGI. The CDR3 is 13 amino acids. V shed 5 bases, J shed 5 bases, and the junction held 2 bases outside the gene matches. Here the CDR3 DNA reads TGTGCCAGCAGTCAACAGGGGGATCAGCCCCAGCATTTT. Translating gives CASSQQGDQPQHF.

This rearrangement joins TRBV7-6 to TRBJ1-1; 8 bases line up with TRBD1. Trimming removed 5 bases from V and 3 bases from J; junction bases left unmatched: 14. The CDR3 contains 17 residues. CDR1 and CDR2 (germline): SGHVS, FNYEAQ. The CDR3 region is CASSIKTGGIWDTEAFF. The CDR3 region has the DNA TGTGCCAGCAGCATCAAAACAGGGGGAATTTGGGACACTGAAGCTTTCTTT.

The chain has TRBV9 and TRBJ1-1; TRBD1 agrees at 7 bases. The CDR3 spans 12 residues. The trim removed 6 bases at V and 4 bases at J, leaving 3 bases unmatched. CDR1 is SGDLS, CDR2 YYNGEE, per germline. The CDR3 sequence: CASNRDSTEAFF. CDR3 bases: TGTGCCAGCAACAGGGACAGCACTGAAGCTTTCTTT. The full variable domain, with the rest looked up from reference TRBV9 and TRBJ1-1, is DSGVTQTPKHLITATGQRVTLRCSPRSGDLSVYWYQQSLDQGLQFLIQYYNGEERAKGNILERFSAQQFPDLHSELNLSSLELGDSALYFCASNRDSTEAFFGQGTRLTVV.

This clone was seen more than once but under ten times. The rearrangement uses TRBV11-2 and TRBJ1-1; 8 bases fit TRBD1. Germline loops: CDR1 SGHAT, CDR2 FQNNGV. This CDR3 contains 13 residues. V lost 5 bases, J lost 11 bases, and 10 bases stayed unmatched. Here the CDR3 reads CASSPSTGDQAFF. The CDR3 DNA reads TGTGCCAGCAGCCCCTCGACAGGGGATCAGGCTTTCTTT.

This chain joins TRBV5-1 and TRBJ1-2; D might be TRBD1 (5 bases). The germline gives CDR1 SGHRS, CDR2 YFSETQ. The CDR3 spans 13 residues. V was clipped by 1 base and J by 4 bases, with 8 bases between them. For the CDR3, the DNA is TGCGCCAGCAGCTTGAGCCAGGGCTATGGCTACACCTTC. Encoded protein: CASSLSQGYGYTF.

The J gene is TRBJ2-5, the V gene TRBV7-6, with TRBD2 matching 9 bases. Germline CDR1 SGHVS, CDR2 FNYEAQ. Trimming cost V 4 bases and J 4 bases; bases outside gene matches: 1. CDR3 length: 13 amino acids. Here the CDR3 reads CASSSGLAETQYF. For the CDR3, the DNA is TGTGCCAGCAGCTCGGGACTAGCAGAGACCCAGTACTTC. Complete variable domain (other parts from reference TRBV7-6 and TRBJ2-5): GAGVSQSPRYKVTKRGQDVALRCDPISGHVSLYWYRQALGQGPEFLTYFNYEAQQDKSGLPNDRFSAERPEGSISTLTIQRTEQRDSAMYRCASSSGLAETQYFGPGTRLLVL.

The chain uses TRBV10-3 and TRBJ1-4; maybe TRBD1 (5 bases). The CDR3 consists of 14 residues. Trimming removed 3 bases from V and 13 bases from J, with 18 bases in between. Looked up from germline, CDR1 is ENHRY and CDR2 is SYGVKD. The DNA of the CDR3 is TGTGCCATCAGTGACCTTCCCGAACCGGGGGGACTGTTTTTT. The encoded protein is CAISDLPEPGGLFF.

Here the CDR3 DNA reads TGTGCCAGCAGCGTAGATAGGCTAGCGAAAGCATACGAGCAGTACTTC. This gives the protein CASSVDRLAKAYEQYF. This chain uses TRBV9 with TRBJ2-7; possible D gene TRBD2, 6 bases. V was trimmed by 0 bases and J by 4 bases, leaving 17 bases between them. This CDR3 spans 16 amino acids. From germline, CDR1 is SGDLS and CDR2 YYNGEE.

The V and J genes are TRBV6-1 and TRBJ1-2; 8 nucleotides agree with TRBD1. The CDR3 runs 14 residues. Germline V CDR1 and CDR2: MNHNS, SASEGT. V shed 5 bases and J 4 bases; nucleotides not matched to a gene: 6. CDR3 loop: CASSISGQAYGYTF. CDR3 coding DNA: TGTGCCAGCAGTATATCGGGACAGGCCTATGGCTACACCTTC.

The rearrangement joins TRBV6-1 to TRBJ2-2; 9 positions match TRBD2. The CDR3 is 15 amino acids. CDR1 is MNHNS and CDR2 is SASEGT in the germline V gene. V lost 5 bases and J lost 4; bases outside the gene matches: 5. CDR3 amino acids: CASSFSGSSTGELFF. In nucleotides, the CDR3 is TGTGCCAGCAGTTTTAGCGGGAGTAGCACCGGGGAGCTGTTTTTT.

V gene TRBV4-1 combines with J gene TRBJ1-1; no definite D call. Germline CDR1 MGHRA, CDR2 YSYEKL. There are 12 residues in the CDR3. With 2 bases removed from V and 6 bases from J, the gap between germline ends came to 7 bases. The CDR3 region has the DNA TGCGCCAGCAGCCAATCGAGTGCTGAAGCTTTCTTT. It specifies CASSQSSAEAFF.

The gene calls are TRBV5-6 and TRBJ2-2, with unresolved D. V lost 1 base, J lost 10 bases, and 17 bases lay in between. The CDR3 runs to 15 residues. CDR1 and CDR2 from the germline V gene are SGHDT and YYEEEE. CDR3 sequence (DNA): TGTGCCAGCAGCTTGCGACCTCCGGGTCCAAAGGAGCTGTTTTTT. Amino acid sequence: CASSLRPPGPKELFF.

V and J are TRBV7-2 and TRBJ2-1; D is unclear. The germline V gene has CDR1 SGHTA and CDR2 FQGNSA. Trimming left V 0 bases short and J 4 bases short, with 10 bases between. The length of the CDR3 is 15 residues. The CDR3 DNA reads TGTGCCAGCAGCTTAGCCACCCAAGCATACAATGAGCAGTTCTTC. It yields the protein CASSLATQAYNEQFF. Combining the CDR3 with reference TRBV7-2 and TRBJ2-1 gives the whole variable domain GAGVSQSPSNKVTEKGKDVELRCDPISGHTALYWYRQSLGQGLEFLIYFQGNSAPDKSGLPSDRFSAERTGGSVSTLTIQRTQQEDSAVYLCASSLATQAYNEQFFGPGTRLTVL.

The J gene is TRBJ2-1, the V gene TRBV7-8, with D maybe TRBD2 (6 bases). Between the trimmed V and J ends, which lost 2 bases and 5 bases, there was a span of 16 bases. The CDR3 has 16 residues. The germline V gene has CDR1 SGHVS and CDR2 FQNEAQ. The CDR3 nucleotides are TGTGCCAGCAGCTTAAGGGCCCGGGGACTCCACAATGAGCAGTTCTTC. This translates into CASSLRARGLHNEQFF. The complete variable domain, with remaining parts taken from reference TRBV7-8 and TRBJ2-1, reads GAGVSQSPRYKVAKRGQDVALRCDPISGHVSLFWYQQALGQGPEFLTYFQNEAQLDKSGLPSDRFFAERPEGSVSTLKIQRTQQEDSAVYLCASSLRARGLHNEQFFGPGTRLTVL.

The V gene is TRBV19, the J gene TRBJ2-1, with TRBD1 matching over 8 bases. V shed 4 bases and J 13 bases; nucleotides not matched to a gene: 3. This CDR3 comprises 11 residues. CDR1 is LNHDA, CDR2 SQIVND, per germline (reference sequence). The CDR3 DNA sequence: TGTGCCAGTAGTACCGGGACAGGCCAGTTCTTC. As protein: CASSTGTGQFF.

This chain joins TRBV5-1 and TRBJ1-1; perhaps TRBD1 as D (6 bases). V was pared by 3 bases and J by 2 bases, with 14 bases between. The CDR3 loop spans 15 amino acids. The germline gives CDR1 SGHRS, CDR2 YFSETQ. In DNA, the CDR3 is TGCGCCAGCAGCTACGAACAGGGCCCAAACACTGAAGCTTTCTTT. This sequence encodes CASSYEQGPNTEAFF. Using reference TRBV5-1 and TRBJ1-1 for the parts outside the CDR3, the full variable domain is KAGVTQTPRYLIKTRGQQVTLSCSPISGHRSVSWYQQTPGQGLQFLFEYFSETQRNKGNFPGRFSGRQFSNSRSEMNVSTLELGDSALYLCASSYEQGPNTEAFFGQGTRLTVV.

J is TRBJ1-2 and V is TRBV11-2, with no clear D. This CDR3 is built from 15 residues. V lost 0 bases, J lost 2 bases, and 10 bases lay in between. CDR1 is SGHAT and CDR2 is FQNNGV in the germline V gene. CDR3 sequence (DNA): TGTGCCAGCAGCTTAGACCGCAGGAAGAACTATGGCTACACCTTC. Amino acids: CASSLDRRKNYGYTF.

This chain connects TRBV6-1 to TRBJ2-7, with D possibly TRBD2 on 6 matching bases. The CDR3 sequence is 14 residues long. The V gene's germline CDR1 is MNHNS and CDR2 SASEGT. V dropped 7 bases and J dropped 0 bases, with 13 bases sitting between them. The CDR3 nucleotides read TGTGCCAGCAAACAGAGCGGGCCCTCCTACGAGCAGTACTTC. It yields the protein CASKQSGPSYEQYF.

The chain links TRBV9 to TRBJ1-1, with no clear D. V lost 0 bases and J 0 bases, leaving 12 bases between the germline ends. This CDR3 region has 16 residues. CDR1 is SGDLS, CDR2 YYNGEE, per germline. CDR3 bases: TGTGCCAGCAGCGTAGGTGGCAGTAGCATGAACACTGAAGCTTTCTTT. Translation: CASSVGGSSMNTEAFF.

The V gene is TRBV20-1, the J gene TRBJ1-6, with D possibly matching TRBD1 (5 bases). V lost 6 bases and J lost 19, with 16 bases in between. Per the germline V gene, CDR1 is DFQATT and CDR2 is SNEGSKA (reference sequence). The CDR3 has 10 residues. The CDR3 loop is CSAGGPNPHF. The CDR3 DNA reads TGCAGTGCCGGGGGACCTAACCCACACTTT.

The chain employs TRBV28 and TRBJ1-5, with TRBD1 matching over 7 bases. The CDR3 contains 15 residues. Unmatched junction bases numbered 3, after V lost 2 bases and J lost 2 bases. Germline loops: CDR1 MDHEN, CDR2 SYDVKM. CDR3 DNA sequence: TGTGCCAGCAGTTTAGGGCAGGGGGGCAATCAGCCCCAGCATTTT. Residues: CASSLGQGGNQPQHF.

This clone was picked up a small number of times. The gene calls are TRBV6-5 and TRBJ2-5; TRBD2 matches 7 bases. The trim removed 2 bases at V and 4 bases at J, leaving 1 base unmatched. Germline CDR1 reads MNHEY; CDR2 reads SVGAGI. This CDR3 is 13 amino acids long. The CDR3: CASSYGGGETQYF. The CDR3 nucleotides are TGTGCCAGCAGTTACGGGGGGGGAGAGACCCAGTACTTC.

The chain employs TRBV5-1 and TRBJ2-2; possibly TRBD1 for D (6 bases). Between the trimmed V and J ends, which lost 2 bases and 4 bases, there was a span of 12 bases. The germline V gene encodes CDR1 SGHRS and CDR2 YFSETQ. There are 15 residues in the CDR3. CDR3 sequence reads: CASSFGGAGTGELFF. CDR3 DNA sequence: TGCGCCAGCAGCTTTGGGGGCGCGGGCACCGGGGAGCTGTTTTTT.

This sequence joins TRBV19 and TRBJ1-1; 8 nucleotides match TRBD1. The CDR3 has 16 residues. The V gene's germline CDR1 is LNHDA and CDR2 SQIVND (reference sequence). J gave up 0 bases and V 8 bases, and 11 bases lay outside the gene matches. CDR3 in amino acids: CASRTGGWSMNTEAFF. The CDR3 coding sequence is TGTGCCAGTCGCACAGGGGGATGGAGCATGAACACTGAAGCTTTCTTT.

The chain joins TRBV27 to TRBJ1-1; 8 nucleotides match TRBD1. This CDR3 is built from 16 residues. In germline, CDR1 is MNHEY, CDR2 SMNVEV (reference sequence). Trimming removed 6 bases from V and 1 base from J; junction bases left unmatched: 10. The CDR3 DNA is TGTGCCAGCAGGGACAGGGATATTTTGGGGAACACTGAAGCTTTCTTT. Its translation: CASRDRDILGNTEAFF.

There are a few counts of this clone. CDR3 nucleotide sequence: TGTGCCAGCAGACAGTACACCGGGGAGCTGTTTTTT. It encodes CASRQYTGELFF. The chain is built from TRBV6-1 and TRBJ2-2; D ambiguous. The CDR3 runs 12 residues. Trimming took off 6 bases at V and 3 bases at J, with 5 bases between the two ends. The germline V gene has CDR1 MNHNS and CDR2 SASEGT.

The chain has TRBV30 and TRBJ1-2; 10 bases agree with TRBD1. Looked up from germline, CDR1 is GTSNPN and CDR2 is SVGIG (reference sequence). The CDR3 is made up of 13 amino acids. Trimming took 2 bases from V and 4 from J; bases not matched to a gene: 1. The CDR3 protein is CAWSWTGGYGYTF. The CDR3 DNA is TGTGCCTGGAGTTGGACAGGGGGCTATGGCTACACCTTC.